This record concerns one TCR beta chain sequence. Antigen: not known. 60 Vbeta and 13 Jbeta primers were used in PCR. TCRdb's copy holds only in-frame clones and misses some; the assay was immunoSEQ multiplex PCR. The sample consists of about 160,000 clones, approximately 62% of them appearing once. Trimming pared 6 bases from V and 0 bases from J, leaving 9 bases between. Germline V gene sequence: CDR1 LNHDA, CDR2 SQIVND (reference sequence). This CDR3 spans 15 amino acids. The record originates from a study of cytomegalovirus exposure and HLA in healthy donors. At the level of the study: A prior study identified 120 million or so unique TCR beta sequences from 200 million or so T cells.

General study points: Analyzed later, association rates of TCRs varied across HLA loci, with DRB1 most and HLA-C fewest.

The receptor was isolated from a man between 50 and 59 years old in good health and CMV-seronegative. V is TRBV19 and J is TRBJ1-6; D gene unclear. The sequencing input was PBMCs. CDR3 sequence (DNA): TGTGCCAGTAGGGACGGGAGCTCCTATAATTCACCCCTCCACTTT. This gives the protein CASRDGSSYNSPLHF.